This T cell receptor beta chain was captured by sequencing in a study of blood T cells in healthy people across ages. For this clonotype: Its target is unknown.

The CDR3 is 13 residues long. V lost 3 bases and J lost 5, with 9 bases in between. CDR1 and CDR2 from the germline V gene are SGHRS and YFSETQ. Study conclusions and caveats: Unsorted PBMCs blocked a conclusive comparison of naive and antigen-experienced cells. Diversity estimates drawn from one million T cells were deemed underestimates.

Combining a sample-barcoded 5' primer with a J-beta primer mix, a second PCR ran for roughly 7 to 11 cycles. Tags on each cDNA molecule came from a template-switch adaptor with 12 random nucleotides. TCRdb processed the 5' RACE reads anew with MiXCR; each CDR3 protein has one entry. The table has about 1.7 million distinct CDR3 sequences, approximately 28% seen once; the top ten hold approximately 7.7%. This sequence was found in a woman aged 25 to 45 in good health. This rearrangement joins TRBV5-1 to TRBJ1-5; D remains unclear. The sample taken for sequencing was blood. As DNA, the CDR3 is TGCGCCAGCAGCTCGGACTTAGATCAGCCCCAGCATTTT. This sequence encodes CASSSDLDQPQHF.